The following is a T cell receptor (beta chain) sequence with its context. Using immunoSEQ multiplex PCR, the repertoire was profiled, and TCRdb retains in-frame clones only, with some absent. The sample has about 75,000 clones, approximately 97% seen once. Trimming left V 8 bases short and J 4 bases short, with 12 bases between. This CDR3 spans 14 amino acids. The germline V gene encodes CDR1 SEHNR and CDR2 FQNEAQ (reference sequence). The data are from a study of technical replicates of blood from four donors. The sequenced sample consisted of T cells isolated from PBMCs. This clonotype originated in a human donor in good health. The chain employs TRBV7-9 and TRBJ2-6; D is uncertain. The CDR3 nucleotides are TGTGCCAGCTGGGCAGTTACCGGGGCCAACGTCCTGACTTTC. Residues: CASWAVTGANVLTF.